The clone carrying this T cell receptor (beta chain) appeared a single time. Trimming pared 0 bases from V and 7 bases from J, leaving 1 base between. The CDR3 loop spans 11 amino acids. Germline lookup yields CDR1 MNHNS and CDR2 SASEGT. This entry belongs to a study of T cells in Graves' hyperthyroidism and ophthalmopathy. RNA transcripts served as the template for amplifying TCR beta CDR3 regions. First-round RT-PCR with HTBI primers amplified the TCR CDR3 region. Using its own MiXCR run on the multiplex PCR reads, TCRdb lists one record per CDR3 protein. The sample holds about 420,000 distinct CDR3 sequences, roughly 15% seen once.

Material for sequencing was blood. This chain connects TRBV6-1 to TRBJ1-5; the D is unclear. The TCR was taken from a woman in her late teens or twenties with Graves' hyperthyroidism. The CDR3 loop is CASSEAQPQHF. DNA for the CDR3: TGTGCCAGCAGTGAAGCCCAGCCCCAGCATTTT.